This T cell receptor beta chain was identified in a study of blood T cell repertoires in COVID-19 (dated by TCRdb to 2018 to 2020). Regarding the study in general: Samples covering the acute and convalescent phases of COVID-19 were provided by collaborators in the United States, Italy and Spain. The repertoires were made available in a free public database intended to serve as a resource for research on the immune response to SARS-CoV-2. The sample metadata nearly always contained a de-identified subject ID, COVID-19 status, age in years and sex. The samples were drawn from the first 160 participants of the ongoing ImmuneRACE study and from 1,200 or so subjects provided by 6 global collaborators. The prospective study material was composed of cDNA or gDNA derived from T cells, B-cell-depleted T cells, or PBMCs. HLA class I and class II types, where available, came from metadata supplied by the sample provider rather than from assay-based typing. Subjects who had been exposed to COVID-19, were actively infected with it, or had recovered from it provided the deeply sampled blood TCRbeta repertoires that made up the dataset. What the authors observed across the whole study: The amount of clinical and demographic metadata varied by source and participant and was provided uncurated.

With regard to this clone: Its target antigen remains unknown. No base quality values were provided; no much bigger clone lies one nucleotide off.

The immunoSEQ Assay, a bias-controlled multiplex PCR, was used to amplify TCRbeta CDR3 regions from genomic DNA. As for the original processing: Within the assay, amplification of reference gene primers was used to estimate how many nucleated cells each sample contained. To quantify the absolute abundance of each unique TCRbeta CDR3 rearrangement, sequence reads were collapsed and filtered. For each sample, productive Simpson clonality was calculated by taking the square root of Simpson's diversity index across productive rearrangements. TCRdb holds this immuneACCESS table with in-frame rearrangements only. Some clones are missing; in checked studies, unresolved V genes explain under half, and the rest has no known cause. The V and J calls and clone size were taken over from that table, and D and trimming were inferred from the DNA. For this sample there are about 210,000 clones; approximately 90% appear just once. 4% to 5.5% of the sample lies in the top ten.

The cysteine opens and the phenylalanine closes a CDR3 of 15 amino acids. The sequence is cut down to CDR3 DNA, 45 bases in frame from base 1. V was cut back by 0 bases and J by 4 bases, leaving a gap of 10 bases between them. CDR1 and CDR2 are read off the germline V gene as SGDLS and YYNGEE. Collaborating institutions collected whole blood in K2EDTA tubes following their own protocols. For TCRbeta analysis, collaborators shipped samples in one of three forms: frozen whole blood, isolated PBMCs, or DNA extracted from either of those sample types. The sequenced sample was peripheral blood. The receptor was isolated from a woman in her thirties or forties with acute or convalescent COVID-19. The chain is encoded by TRBV9 joined to TRBJ2-2, with TRBD1 as a weak D call on 6 bases. The DNA is TGTGCCAGCAGCGTAGGGACAGTCGGCACCGGGGAGCTGTTTTTT. Its coded protein is CASSVGTVGTGELFF.